A selection of T cell receptor beta chains follows, all from one sample in a study of lymphopenia after photon versus proton radiotherapy. Produced via immunoSEQ multiplex PCR; TCRdb's table is partial and in-frame only. The repertoire consists of 55,000 to 70,000 clones, with roughly 86% occurring once and the leading ten covering approximately 2.4%. Sequencing used peripheral blood, obtained from a patient treated with photon-based radiotherapy. The source is a man in his forties with gastric cancer. The CDR3 runs from the conserved cysteine through the conserved F or W. The D gene is left open where the match is weak. The size entry is marked missing in some rows and otherwise reads once, few, many or a size class.

d_call: TRBD2
v_call: TRBV11-2
j_call: TRBJ2-5
clone_size: .
cdr3_nt: TGTGCCAGCAGCCGCACCGGGACTAGTCGGGTTCAAGAGACCCAGTACTTC
cdr3_aa: CASSRTGTSRVQETQYF

d_call: .
v_call: TRBV30
j_call: TRBJ2-2
clone_size: .
cdr3_nt: TGTGCCTGGAGCGGCACCGCGAACACCGGGGAGCTGTTTTTT
cdr3_aa: CAWSGTANTGELFF

d_call: .
v_call: TRBV5-1
j_call: TRBJ2-2
clone_size: .
cdr3_nt: TGCGCCAGCAGCTTGGGTGCAGGGGTAACCGGGGAGCTGTTTTTT
cdr3_aa: CASSLGAGVTGELFF

d_call: .
v_call: TRBV10-3
j_call: TRBJ1-5
clone_size: .
cdr3_nt: TGTGCCATCAGTGAGTCGTTGCAGGAGGATCAGCCCCAGCATTTT
cdr3_aa: CAISESLQEDQPQHF

d_call: .
v_call: TRBV7-2
j_call: TRBJ2-5
clone_size: .
cdr3_nt: TGTGCCAGCAGCAACCGACAAGAAGGGACCCAGTACTTC
cdr3_aa: CASSNRQEGTQYF

d_call: TRBD2
v_call: TRBV7-9
j_call: TRBJ2-5
clone_size: .
cdr3_nt: TGTGCCAGCAGCTCATTTAGACTAGCGGGGGGTGAGACCCAGTACTTC
cdr3_aa: CASSSFRLAGGETQYF

d_call: .
v_call: TRBV11-2
j_call: TRBJ1-5
clone_size: .
cdr3_nt: TGTGCCAGCAGCTTAGGCCTCCGGGACAATCAGCCCCAGCATTTT
cdr3_aa: CASSLGLRDNQPQHF

d_call: .
v_call: TRBV6-5
j_call: TRBJ2-7
clone_size: .
cdr3_nt: TGTGCCAGCAGCCTTGGGACGGACGCTCGGTACGAGCAGTACTTC
cdr3_aa: CASSLGTDARYEQYF

d_call: TRBD2
v_call: TRBV5-1
j_call: TRBJ2-5
clone_size: .
cdr3_nt: TGCGCCAGCAGCCCGCTAGCGGGGGCCGGAGGAGAGACCCAGTACTTC
cdr3_aa: CASSPLAGAGGETQYF

d_call: .
v_call: TRBV7-2
j_call: TRBJ2-7
clone_size: .
cdr3_nt: TGTGCCAGCAGCTCGCCCCCGGGTCTGGCGGCCTACGAGCAGTACTTC
cdr3_aa: CASSSPPGLAAYEQYF

d_call: TRBD1
v_call: TRBV5-4
j_call: TRBJ1-4
clone_size: .
cdr3_nt: TGTGCCAGCAGCCAGGGACAGGGGGTGACTAATGAAAAACTGTTTTTT
cdr3_aa: CASSQGQGVTNEKLFF

d_call: TRBD1
v_call: TRBV29-1
j_call: TRBJ1-2
clone_size: .
cdr3_nt: TGCAGCGTTATGGGACAGGGCTACACCTTC
cdr3_aa: CSVMGQGYTF

d_call: .
v_call: TRBV30
j_call: TRBJ2-5
clone_size: .
cdr3_nt: TGTGCCTGGAGTAGAGGTACGGATCAAGAGACCCAGTACTTC
cdr3_aa: CAWSRGTDQETQYF

d_call: .
v_call: TRBV6-6
j_call: TRBJ2-7
clone_size: .
cdr3_nt: TGTGCCAGCCAGGGGAATAGCTACGAGCAGTACTTC
cdr3_aa: CASQGNSYEQYF

d_call: .
v_call: TRBV7-7
j_call: TRBJ2-1
clone_size: .
cdr3_nt: TGTGCTAGCAGCCCCCGGACTGGATTAAGCTCCTACAATGAGCAGTTCTTC
cdr3_aa: CASSPRTGLSSYNEQFF

d_call: .
v_call: TRBV5-4
j_call: TRBJ2-2
clone_size: .
cdr3_nt: TGTGCCAGCAGCTTAATGAACACCGGGGAGCTGTTTTTT
cdr3_aa: CASSLMNTGELFF

d_call: .
v_call: TRBV25-1
j_call: TRBJ2-7
clone_size: .
cdr3_nt: TGTGCCAGCAGTGATTCCATTTACGAGCAGTACTTC
cdr3_aa: CASSDSIYEQYF

d_call: TRBD1
v_call: TRBV18
j_call: TRBJ2-7
clone_size: .
cdr3_nt: TGTGCCAGCTCACCCACAGGGGCCCTTGACGGTGAGCAGTACTTC
cdr3_aa: CASSPTGALDGEQYF

d_call: .
v_call: TRBV11-3
j_call: TRBJ1-2
clone_size: few
cdr3_nt: TGTGCCAGCAGCTTAGGGACAGCCTACACCTTC
cdr3_aa: CASSLGTAYTF

d_call: TRBD1
v_call: TRBV10-3
j_call: TRBJ1-2
clone_size: .
cdr3_nt: TGTGCCATCGGGGAAACCGGGACAGGGGGCTATGGCTACACCTTC
cdr3_aa: CAIGETGTGGYGYTF

d_call: TRBD1
v_call: TRBV6-5
j_call: TRBJ1-5
clone_size: .
cdr3_nt: TGTGCCAGCAGTTCCGGACAGGGGAACAATCAGCCCCAGCATTTT
cdr3_aa: CASSSGQGNNQPQHF

d_call: .
v_call: TRBV6-6
j_call: TRBJ1-5
clone_size: .
cdr3_nt: TGTGCCAGCAGTCCCTTGGCCGGGAGCAATCAGCCCCAGCATTTT
cdr3_aa: CASSPLAGSNQPQHF

d_call: TRBD1
v_call: TRBV30
j_call: TRBJ2-7
clone_size: few
cdr3_nt: TGTGCCTGGAGTCCGACAGGGGGCGAATGGGGCTACGAGCAGTACTTC
cdr3_aa: CAWSPTGGEWGYEQYF

d_call: TRBD1
v_call: TRBV4-1
j_call: TRBJ1-6
clone_size: once
cdr3_nt: TGCGCCAGCAGCCAAAGCAGGGGGCTTAGCTATAATTCACCCCTCCACTTT
cdr3_aa: CASSQSRGLSYNSPLHF